This T cell receptor (beta chain) was obtained from a study of blood T cell repertoires in COVID-19 (dated by TCRdb to about 2020). Describing the broader study: The collaborator samples originated in the United States, Italy and Spain and spanned the acute and convalescent phases of COVID-19. The material from the prospective study consisted of cDNA or gDNA derived from T cells, B-cell-depleted T cells, or PBMCs. The dataset comprised deeply sampled blood TCRbeta repertoires from subjects exposed to, actively infected with, or recovered from COVID-19. The repertoires were made available in a free public database intended to serve as a resource for research on the immune response to SARS-CoV-2. The samples were drawn from the first 160 participants of the ongoing ImmuneRACE study and from 950 to 1,500 subjects provided by 6 global collaborators. The sample metadata nearly always contained a de-identified subject ID, COVID-19 status, age in years and sex. Where available, HLA class I and class II types were obtained from metadata supplied by the sample provider rather than from assay-based typing. Points the paper makes about the study in general: How much clinical and demographic metadata was included differed by source and by participant, and the metadata was provided uncurated.

For CDR1 and CDR2, the germline V gene lists MDHEN and SYDVKM. Trimming removed 3 bases from V and 3 bases from J; the gene matches leave 4 bases unexplained. Counted from cysteine to phenylalanine, this CDR3 has 16 amino acids. The DNA shown is the 48-base CDR3, in frame from base 1. The immunoSEQ Assay, a bias-controlled multiplex PCR, was used to amplify TCRbeta CDR3 regions from genomic DNA. The authors' pipeline ran thus. The number of nucleated cells in each sample was estimated from the amplification of reference gene primers within the assay. To quantify the absolute abundance of each unique TCRbeta CDR3 rearrangement, sequence reads were collapsed and filtered. Productive Simpson clonality was computed per sample as the square root of Simpson's diversity index over productive rearrangements. Drawn from immuneACCESS, this table holds only the in-frame rearrangements with V and J called that TCRdb kept. Clones are partly lost; checked studies trace under half to an unresolved V gene and leave the rest unexplained. The V and J calls and the clone size are those of that table, but D and trimming were determined from the DNA. Across this sample there are some 130,000 clones, with around nine tenths seen only once. About an eighth of the sample is taken by the ten largest.

At one collaborating source in Seattle, patients were enrolled during active infection and were followed longitudinally through the course of disease. Each collaborating institution followed its own protocols to collect whole blood in K2EDTA tubes. For TCRbeta analysis, collaborators shipped samples in one of three forms: frozen whole blood, isolated PBMCs, or DNA extracted from either of those sample types. With respect to this clone: Its antigen is currently not known. Base qualities are not recorded, but no much larger clone differs from it by a single base.

Source material: peripheral blood. The chain was built from TRBV28 and TRBJ2-3, and 12 bases in between align with TRBD2. This sequence was found in a woman in her 70s with COVID-19, enrolled during active disease. The nucleotide sequence reads TGTGCCAGCAGTTTTGCTAGCGGGGGGGGGACAGATACGCAGTATTTT. Its product reads: CASSFASGGGTDTQYF.